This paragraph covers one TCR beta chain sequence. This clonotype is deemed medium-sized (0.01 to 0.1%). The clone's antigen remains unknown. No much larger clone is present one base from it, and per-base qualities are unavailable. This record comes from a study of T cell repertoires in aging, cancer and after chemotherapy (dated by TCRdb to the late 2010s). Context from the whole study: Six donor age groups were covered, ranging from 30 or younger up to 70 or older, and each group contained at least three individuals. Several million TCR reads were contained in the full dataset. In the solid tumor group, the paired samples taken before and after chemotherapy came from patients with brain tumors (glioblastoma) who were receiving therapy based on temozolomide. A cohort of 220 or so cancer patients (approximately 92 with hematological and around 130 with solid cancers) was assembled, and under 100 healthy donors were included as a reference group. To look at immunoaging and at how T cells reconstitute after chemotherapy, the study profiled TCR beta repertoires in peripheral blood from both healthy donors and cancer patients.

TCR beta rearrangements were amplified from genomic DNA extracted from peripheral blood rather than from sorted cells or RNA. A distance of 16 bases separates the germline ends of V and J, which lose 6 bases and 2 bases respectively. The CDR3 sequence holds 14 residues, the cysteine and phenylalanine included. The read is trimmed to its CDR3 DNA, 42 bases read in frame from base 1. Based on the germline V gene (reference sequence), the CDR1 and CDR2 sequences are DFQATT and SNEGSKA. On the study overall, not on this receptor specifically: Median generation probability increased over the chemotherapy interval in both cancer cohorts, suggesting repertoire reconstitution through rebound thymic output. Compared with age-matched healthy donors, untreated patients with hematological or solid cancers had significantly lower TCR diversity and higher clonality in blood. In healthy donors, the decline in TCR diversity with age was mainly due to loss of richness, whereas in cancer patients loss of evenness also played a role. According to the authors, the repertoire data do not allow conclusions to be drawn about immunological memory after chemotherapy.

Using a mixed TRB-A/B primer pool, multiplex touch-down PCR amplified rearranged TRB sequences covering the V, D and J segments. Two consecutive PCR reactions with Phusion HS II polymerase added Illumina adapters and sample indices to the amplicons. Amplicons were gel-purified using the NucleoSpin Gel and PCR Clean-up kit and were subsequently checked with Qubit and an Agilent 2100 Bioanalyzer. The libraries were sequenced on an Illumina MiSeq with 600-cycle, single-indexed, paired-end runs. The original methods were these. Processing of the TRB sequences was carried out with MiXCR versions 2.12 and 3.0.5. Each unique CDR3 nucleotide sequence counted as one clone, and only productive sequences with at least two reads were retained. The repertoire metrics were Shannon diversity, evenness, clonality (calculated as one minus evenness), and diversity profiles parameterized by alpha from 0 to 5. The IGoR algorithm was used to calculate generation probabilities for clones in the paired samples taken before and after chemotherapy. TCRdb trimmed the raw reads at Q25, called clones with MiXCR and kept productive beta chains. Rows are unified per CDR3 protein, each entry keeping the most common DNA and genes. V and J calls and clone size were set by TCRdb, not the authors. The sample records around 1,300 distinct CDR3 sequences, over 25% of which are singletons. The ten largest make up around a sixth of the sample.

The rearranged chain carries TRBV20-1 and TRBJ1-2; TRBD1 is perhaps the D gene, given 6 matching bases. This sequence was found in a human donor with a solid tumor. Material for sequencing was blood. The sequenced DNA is TGCAGTGCCGCATTTATAGGACAGAACTATGGCTACACCTTC. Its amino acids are CSAAFIGQNYGYTF.